This TCR beta chain was recovered during a study of naive and memory T cell subsets. V lost 0 bases to trimming and J lost 2 bases, with 12 bases between them. The CDR3 length is 15 residues. Germline V gene data show CDR1 as SGDLS and CDR2 as YYNGEE. Two oligonucleotides, mixed equimolar, formed the beta constant-region primer covering TRBC1 and TRBC2. TCRdb called the UMI-ligation and nested PCR reads again in MiXCR, with one record for every CDR3 protein. The data hold approximately 21,000 distinct CDR3 sequences, with 9.5% to 11% observed a single time. The genes are TRBV9 and TRBJ2-7; tentative D call: TRBD2 (5 bases). Sequences were obtained from central memory CD8+ T cells from blood. This TCR derives from a human donor in good health. CDR3 residues: CASSVGRSHTYEQYF. In DNA form, the CDR3 reads TGTGCCAGCAGCGTAGGGAGGTCTCATACCTACGAGCAGTACTTC. The variable domain in full, completed from reference TRBV9 and TRBJ2-7, reads DSGVTQTPKHLITATGQRVTLRCSPRSGDLSVYWYQQSLDQGLQFLIQYYNGEERAKGNILERFSAQQFPDLHSELNLSSLELGDSALYFCASSVGRSHTYEQYFGPGTRLTVT.